The 13 T cell receptor beta chains listed next were all sequenced from one sample in a study. TCRdb re-called the 5' RACE reads through MiXCR, storing one row per CDR3 protein. Of 35,000 to 50,000 distinct CDR3 sequences listed, about 20% are singletons. Tregs were sorted as CD4+CD25+CD127-/low cells. Material: Tregs sorted from blood. Receptors were obtained from a female donor with breast cancer.

This clonotype was found many times. The chain uses TRBV7-9 and TRBJ1-1; D possibly corresponds to TRBD1 (5 bases). Germline V gene sequence: CDR1 SEHNR, CDR2 FQNEAQ (reference sequence). The CDR3 covers 12 residues. V was shortened by 1 base and J by 6 bases, with 6 bases between the two germline ends. CDR3 region: CASSLGGAEAFF. The CDR3 DNA reads as TGTGCCAGCAGCTTAGGGGGGGCTGAAGCTTTCTTT.

With regard to this clonotype: A much bigger clone sits one base away, suggesting this may be a read error. The V call is TRBV9, the J call TRBJ1-1; 9 bases align to TRBD1. The CDR3 runs 14 residues. V was pared by 4 bases and J by 5 bases, with 6 bases of the junction left unmatched. Per the germline V gene, CDR1 is SGDLS and CDR2 is YYNGEE. Written as DNA, the CDR3 is TGTGCCAGCAGCACTCGGGACAGGGCTACTGAAGCTTTCTTT. This gives the protein CASSTRDRATEAFF.

This clonotype has only a few counts. V is TRBV24-1 and J is TRBJ2-7; TRBD1 matches 7 bases. Unmatched junction bases numbered 5, after V lost 5 bases and J lost 2 bases. The CDR3 loop spans 14 amino acids. Germline V gene data show CDR1 as KGHDR and CDR2 as SFDVKD. The CDR3 loop reads CATSGGQQPYEQYF. As DNA, the CDR3 is TGTGCCACCAGTGGGGGACAGCAACCCTACGAGCAGTACTTC.

This clonotype came up once. This may arise from a read error, as a much more abundant clone is one base away. The chain links TRBV25-1 to TRBJ2-4, with TRBD2 matching 12 bases. V lost 4 bases, J lost 6 bases, and 7 bases stayed unmatched. Germline loops: CDR1 MGHDK, CDR2 SYGVNS. The CDR3 contains 16 residues. For the CDR3, the DNA is TGTGCCAGCAGTGCCCAACTAGCGGGAGGTCTAAACATTCAGTACTTC. Its protein product is CASSAQLAGGLNIQYF.

In this sample, this clonotype turned up many times. This chain joins TRBV28 and TRBJ2-3, with 9 bases identical to TRBD1. This CDR3 is built from 15 residues. The junction had 8 bases not matched to a gene; V was cut back by 6 bases and J by 4 bases. Per the germline V gene, CDR1 is MDHEN and CDR2 is SYDVKM. CDR3 nucleotide sequence: TGTGCCAGCAGCCAAGGAACAGGGGGCTCAGATACGCAGTATTTT. As protein: CASSQGTGGSDTQYF.

This rearrangement joins TRBV4-1 to TRBJ1-2; perhaps TRBD1 as D (5 bases). Trimming cost V 0 bases and J 4 bases, with 18 bases left between them. The germline V gene has CDR1 MGHRA and CDR2 YSYEKL. The CDR3 totals 17 residues. The CDR3 coding sequence is TGCGCCAGCAGCCAAGAGGAGGCCTGGGTCGGGGGCTATGGCTACACCTTC. It specifies CASSQEEAWVGGYGYTF.

This clonotype was seen ten or more times. The chain joins TRBV6-1 to TRBJ1-5; D not resolved. Between the trimmed V and J ends, which lost 2 bases and 5 bases, there was a span of 13 bases. CDR3 size: 15 residues. Germline CDR1 MNHNS, CDR2 SASEGT. DNA for the CDR3: TGTGCCAGCAGTGAAACGGGCCCACGGGATCAGCCCCAGCATTTT. Its protein is CASSETGPRDQPQHF.

This clonotype counts as medium-sized. This rearrangement joins TRBV5-1 to TRBJ2-7, with a weak D call TRBD1 (5 bases). CDR3 length equals 13 residues. The germline gives CDR1 SGHRS, CDR2 YFSETQ. Trimming shortened V by 0 bases and J by 2 bases, and 6 bases separated the two germline ends. CDR3: CASSLEGAYEQYF. In nucleotides, the CDR3 is TGCGCCAGCAGCTTGGAAGGGGCCTACGAGCAGTACTTC.

The chain employs TRBV28 and TRBJ1-1; TRBD1 aligns across 7 bases. Germline-derived CDR1 and CDR2 are MDHEN and SYDVKM. V lost 6 bases and J lost 0; bases outside the gene matches: 10. The CDR3 covers 16 residues. The CDR3 loop reads CASRSLSGQLNTEAFF. DNA of the CDR3: TGTGCCAGCAGAAGTTTGTCGGGACAGTTGAACACTGAAGCTTTCTTT.

This clonotype was seen more than once but under ten times. The V gene is TRBV4-1, the J gene TRBJ2-7; D is perhaps TRBD2 (5 bases). This CDR3 region has 14 residues. Germline V CDR1 and CDR2: MGHRA, YSYEKL. The ends were cut back, 4 bases at V and 7 bases at J, with 17 bases in the middle. CDR3 nucleotide sequence: TGCGCCAGCAGCCCTGTGATGGCTAGCCCGGAGCAGTACTTC. Residues: CASSPVMASPEQYF.

CDR3 in amino acids: CASNSGSVHEQFF. The CDR3 coding sequence is TGTGCCAGCAATAGCGGGAGTGTCCATGAGCAGTTCTTC. V is TRBV27 and J is TRBJ2-1; 9 bases map to TRBD2. The CDR3 totals 13 residues. Germline lookup yields CDR1 MNHEY and CDR2 SMNVEV (reference sequence). The V segment lost 7 bases and the J segment 8 bases; nucleotides outside the gene matches: 6.

In this sample, this clonotype turned up a few times. The genes are TRBV6-6 and TRBJ2-1; 8 bases align to TRBD2. With 8 bases clipped from V and 0 bases from J, the junction kept 6 bases outside the gene matches. Germline V gives CDR1 MNHNY, CDR2 SVGAGI (reference sequence). This CDR3 has 15 amino acids. The CDR3 reads CASAGGLNSYNEQFF. In DNA form, the CDR3 reads TGTGCCAGCGCGGGGGGTTTAAACTCCTACAATGAGCAGTTCTTC.

Comment on this clonotype: One end of the junction is discordant with germline, which a read error may explain. The rearrangement links TRBV9 to TRBJ1-2, with 7 bases matching TRBD1. The CDR3 length is 14 residues. CDR1 and CDR2 from the germline V gene are SGDLS and YYNGEE. Here the CDR3 reads CTRGGAPDIYGYTF. CDR3 nucleotide sequence: TGTACCAGGGGGGGGGCACCAGACATCTATGGCTACACCTTC.